The following is a T cell receptor beta chain sequence with its context. The antigen is not known. The primer mix had 60 Vbeta and 13 Jbeta primers. Repertoires were generated with immunoSEQ multiplex PCR, while TCRdb's copy carries only in-frame clones and drops some. The repertoire holds around 100,000 clones, with just under 85% as singletons. This sample was included in a study of cytomegalovirus exposure and HLA in healthy donors. Study summary: Among the 398 genotyped donors, approximately 81% were placed in the Caucasian-associated ancestry cluster. Study-wide results and limits: Serostatus for CMV was the only available immune exposure information. Near-uniform donor sequencing depth was presumed by presence/absence analyses.

The junction had 11 bases not matched to a gene; V was cut back by 6 bases and J by 4 bases. Germline values: CDR1 SQVTM, CDR2 ANQGSEA. This CDR3 region has 16 residues. The rearrangement links TRBV29-1 to TRBJ2-3; 12 bases map to TRBD2. The clonotype comes from a woman aged 18-29 years in good health and CMV-seropositive. Material: PBMCs. CDR3 bases: TGCAGCGTACAACTGTCGCTAGCGGGGGGGGCAGATACGCAGTATTTT. It specifies CSVQLSLAGGADTQYF.